This T cell receptor beta chain was recovered during a study of human T cells and chemical hapten exposure. Study summary: Upper-back patches of 0.01% DPC were read at 6 days.

TCRdb itself ran the RACE reads through MiXCR, one entry per CDR3 protein. The sample has fewer than 300,000 distinct CDR3 sequences, about 8.6% seen once. This clonotype was seen just once. The antigen is not known. Time point described: pre-sensitization, week 0. Indicated treatment: therapeutic diphenylcyclopropenone sensitization with weekly scalp DPC. Each patch-test visit's blood sample preceded patch application. The starting material, unfractionated whole blood, was used for total RNA extraction. Regarding the study as a whole: Versus controls, significantly more large CDR3 similarity clusters arose from expanded TCRs.

The CDR3 spans 18 residues. Per the germline V gene, CDR1 is DFQATT and CDR2 is SNEGSKA (reference sequence). Germline trimming cut 5 bases from V and 1 base from J; bases unmatched to any gene: 15. The genes are TRBV20-1 and TRBJ2-3, with 10 bases aligning to TRBD2. The sequence was obtained from a woman between 40 and 55 years old with alopecia areata. Some clones in this sample may be carry-over from other donors' samples. The specimen comprised whole blood, sampled in connection with sensitization to the hapten diphenylcyclopropenone (DPC). The CDR3 loop is CSAGTALAGARGTDTQYF. The CDR3 DNA sequence: TGCAGTGCTGGGACTGCGCTAGCGGGAGCGAGGGGCACAGATACGCAGTATTTT.